This T cell receptor (beta chain) appears in the sequencing data of a study of shared clonotypes between healthy human individuals. An even split of each subset's genomic DNA across several immunoSEQ plates was performed. Only in-frame clones appear in the TCRdb table, and some are missing; sequencing was by immunoSEQ multiplex PCR. The sample lists just over 2,000,000 clones, 85% to 95% occurring once. Naive CD8 cells, CD45RO-negative and positively selected for CCR7, excluded terminally differentiated effector memory CD45RA+ cells. This CDR3 has 14 amino acids. Sequenced input: naive CD8+ T cells sorted from blood. The chain joins TRBV7-5 to TRBJ2-2. TRBV7-5 is given as a pseudogene. The sequence derives from a man aged 18-30 years in good health. The DNA for the CDR3 is TGTGCCAGAACCGTATGGGGTATCAGCGGGGAGCTGTTTTTT. Its protein is CARTVWGISGELFF.